One and the same sample provided the 12 T cell receptor beta chains below, sequenced in a study of blood T cells in healthy people across ages. Alongside a J-beta primer mix, a sample-barcoded 5' primer served in a second PCR lasting about 7 to 11 cycles. Each CDR3 protein is one row after TCRdb ran MiXCR on the 5' RACE reads. The repertoire holds 600,000 to 900,000 distinct CDR3 sequences, with roughly 24% as singletons. Separately, the same data were catalogued under a study of T cells of mothers and their children.

The sequenced material came from blood. The source is a boy between 10 and 17 years old in good health.

A few counts support this clonotype. The V gene is TRBV20-1, the J gene TRBJ2-5; D could derive from TRBD1 or TRBD2 (5 bases each). The DNA end is a closer match to TRBJ2-1, so the J assignment may be wrong. Germline assignment: CDR1 DFQATT and CDR2 SNEGSKA (reference sequence). This CDR3 region has 16 residues. For the CDR3, the DNA is TGCAGTGCTAGAAGCGGTGGGGCAGGTCCCCTCGGTGAGCAGTTCTTC. Protein product: CSARSGGAGPLGEQFF.

The table lists this clonotype with a few counts. The V and J genes are TRBV7-2 and TRBJ2-5; D is possibly TRBD2 (6 bases). The J call may be incorrect, as the DNA end agrees better with TRBJ2-7. This CDR3 region has 15 residues. Germline assignment: CDR1 SGHTA and CDR2 FQGNSA. CDR3 amino acids: CASSLTGTGVYEQYF. The DNA for the CDR3 is TGTGCCAGCAGCTTAACCGGGACTGGGGTCTACGAGCAGTACTTC.

This chain links TRBV9 with TRBJ2-1; D may correspond to TRBD1 or TRBD2 (5 bases each). With 4 bases removed from V and 8 bases from J, the gap between germline ends came to 16 bases. Germline CDR1 and CDR2: SGDLS and YYNGEE. The CDR3 totals 14 residues. DNA of the CDR3: TGTGCCAGCAGCAGAGGTGGGACGTTGGATGAGCAGTTCTTC. Translated: CASSRGGTLDEQFF. Full variable domain (outside the CDR3, taken from reference TRBV9 and TRBJ2-1): DSGVTQTPKHLITATGQRVTLRCSPRSGDLSVYWYQQSLDQGLQFLIQYYNGEERAKGNILERFSAQQFPDLHSELNLSSLELGDSALYFCASSRGGTLDEQFFGPGTRLTVL.

This chain joins TRBV2 and TRBJ2-5; the D call may be TRBD1 or TRBD2 (5 bases each). The germline V gene has CDR1 SNHLY and CDR2 FYNNEI. The CDR3 extends over 13 amino acids. Trimming shortened V by 7 bases and J by 2 bases, and 11 bases separated the two germline ends. CDR3 sequence reads: CASTVGRQETQYF. The DNA for the CDR3 is TGTGCCAGCACCGTGGGACGGCAAGAGACCCAGTACTTC.

This clonotype was observed a few times. The chain recombines TRBV3-1 with TRBJ2-5; 12 bases align to TRBD2. The CDR3 runs to 17 residues. V was pared by 4 bases and J by 7 bases, with 13 bases of the junction left unmatched. Germline V gene sequence: CDR1 LGHDT, CDR2 YNNKEL (reference sequence). For the CDR3, the DNA is TGTGCCAGCAGCCGAGGGCGGCGGACTAGCGGGGCAGGGACCCAGTACTTC. This translates into CASSRGRRTSGAGTQYF.

This clonotype turned up a few times. The chain has TRBV25-1 and TRBJ1-5; no clear D. The CDR3 is made up of 15 amino acids. V lost 2 bases, J lost 1 base, and 9 bases lay in between. Per germline, CDR1 MGHDK and CDR2 SYGVNS. CDR3 in DNA: TGTGCCAGCAGTGAAATCGGAGACAGCAATCAGCCCCAGCATTTT. It encodes CASSEIGDSNQPQHF.

The table lists this clonotype with a few counts. The chain employs TRBV9 and TRBJ2-1; D may be TRBD1 (6 bases). Germline-derived CDR1 and CDR2 are SGDLS and YYNGEE. Trimming pared 4 bases from V and 6 bases from J, leaving 17 bases between. The length of the CDR3 is 15 residues. CDR3 sequence: CASSSRQQGSNEQFF. The CDR3 nucleotides are TGTGCCAGCAGCTCGAGACAACAGGGTTCCAATGAGCAGTTCTTC. Full variable domain (missing parts from reference TRBV9 and TRBJ2-1): DSGVTQTPKHLITATGQRVTLRCSPRSGDLSVYWYQQSLDQGLQFLIQYYNGEERAKGNILERFSAQQFPDLHSELNLSSLELGDSALYFCASSSRQQGSNEQFFGPGTRLTVL.

This chain uses TRBV18 with TRBJ1-5; D ambiguous. Looked up from germline, CDR1 is KGHSH and CDR2 is LQKENI. Trimming removed 3 bases from V and 2 bases from J, with 11 bases in between. CDR3 length equals 15 residues. The CDR3 DNA reads as TGTGCCAGCTCACCGGAAAACCCTCGCAATCAGCCCCAGCATTTT. Translation: CASSPENPRNQPQHF.

The chain has TRBV28 and TRBJ2-5, with 10 bases matching TRBD1. The J call may be faulty, since TRBJ2-1 better matches the DNA end. The germline V gene encodes CDR1 MDHEN and CDR2 SYDVKM. The CDR3 is 16 amino acids. The DNA for the CDR3 is TGTGCCAGCAGTCTCCCCGGGACAGGGGTTAGCAATGAGCAGTTCTTC. This gives the protein CASSLPGTGVSNEQFF.

This clonotype has ten or more counts. The chain uses TRBV7-8 and TRBJ2-1; 9 positions agree with TRBD2. The trim removed 5 bases at V and 6 bases at J, leaving 17 bases unmatched. Per germline, CDR1 SGHVS and CDR2 FQNEAQ. This CDR3 has 18 amino acids. The CDR3 DNA sequence: TGTGCCAGCAGCATATGGACTAGCGCCGCTCGTCCGTCCAATGAGCAGTTCTTC. Translated, it gives CASSIWTSAARPSNEQFF.

This clonotype was picked up a small number of times. The chain combines TRBV9 with TRBJ2-1; 9 bases match TRBD2. The CDR3 is 17 residues long. J gave up 3 bases and V 3 bases, and 10 bases lay outside the gene matches. Germline V gene data show CDR1 as SGDLS and CDR2 as YYNGEE. Here the CDR3 reads CASSARGGGGGYNEQFF. The DNA for the CDR3 is TGTGCCAGCAGCGCCCGAGGCGGCGGGGGGGGCTACAATGAGCAGTTCTTC. The full variable domain, rest sourced from reference TRBV9 and TRBJ2-1, is DSGVTQTPKHLITATGQRVTLRCSPRSGDLSVYWYQQSLDQGLQFLIQYYNGEERAKGNILERFSAQQFPDLHSELNLSSLELGDSALYFCASSARGGGGGYNEQFFGPGTRLTVL.

The chain joins TRBV5-4 to TRBJ1-1; no clear D. Per the germline V gene, CDR1 is SGHNT and CDR2 is YYREEE (reference sequence). Trimming left V 4 bases short and J 0 bases short, with 13 bases between. The CDR3 is made up of 15 amino acids. This chain's CDR3 is CASSLTGGLNTEAFF. CDR3 nucleotide sequence: TGTGCCAGCAGCCTGACGGGCGGCTTGAACACTGAAGCTTTCTTT. Based on the CDR3 plus reference TRBV5-4 and TRBJ1-1, the full variable domain is ETGVTQSPTHLIKTRGQQVTLRCSSQSGHNTVSWYQQALGQGPQFIFQYYREEENGRGNFPPRFSGLQFPNYSSELNVNALELDDSALYLCASSLTGGLNTEAFFGQGTRLTVV.